The 18 T cell receptor beta chains reported below all come from one sample, sequenced in a study of T cell responses to AZD1222 COVID-19 vaccine (dated by TCRdb to the early 2020s). Library preparation used the immunoSEQ multiplex PCR assay. TCRdb re-hosts the immuneACCESS table, in-frame sequences only. Its copies lack some clones; in the studies checked, an unresolved V gene accounts for under half of them, and the cause for the rest is not known. This sample is represented by roughly 180,000 clones; about nine tenths of them were singletons. The leading ten clones occupy over 1.5% of the sample. Explained via the paper, the time point label denotes: about 28 days (+/-7) after the second vaccine dose. The sample consisted of peripheral blood, taken 28 days after the second AZD1222 dose. These receptor sequences come from an adult who received the AZD1222 COVID-19 vaccine.

V gene TRBV6-5 combines with J gene TRBJ1-2, with 9 positions matching TRBD1. Germline CDR1 and CDR2: MNHEY and SVGAGI. The CDR3 has 14 amino acids. J was trimmed by 2 bases and V by 6 bases; bases with no gene match: 4. CDR3 region: CASRGGTGNYGYTF. The DNA of the CDR3 is TGTGCCAGCAGGGGGGGGACAGGGAACTATGGCTACACCTTC.

V is TRBV6-5 and J is TRBJ1-4; 8 bases align to TRBD1. Germline V gives CDR1 MNHEY, CDR2 SVGAGI. The CDR3 runs to 14 residues. J was trimmed by 8 bases and V by 6 bases; bases with no gene match: 8. The CDR3 loop is CASRKQGGGEKLFF. DNA for the CDR3: TGTGCCAGCAGGAAACAGGGGGGTGGGGAAAAACTGTTTTTT.

The chain carries TRBV7-9 and TRBJ2-4; D not certain. V lost 1 base, J lost 0 bases, and 7 bases lay in between. This CDR3 contains 15 residues. Germline V gene data show CDR1 as SEHNR and CDR2 as FQNEAQ (reference sequence). The CDR3 loop is CASSLEEIAKNIQYF. CDR3 sequence (DNA): TGTGCCAGCAGCTTAGAGGAGATAGCCAAAAACATTCAGTACTTC. The variable domain in full, with the rest retrieved from reference TRBV7-9 and TRBJ2-4, is DTGVSQNPRHKITKRGQNVTFRCDPISEHNRLYWYRQTLGQGPEFLTYFQNEAQLEKSRLLSDRFSAERPKGSFSTLEIQRTEQGDSAMYLCASSLEEIAKNIQYFGAGTRLSVL.

The chain links TRBV18 to TRBJ1-6, with TRBD1 matching over 8 bases. Losses at the gene ends were 5 bases for V and 9 bases for J; bases not matched to a gene: 12. Germline values: CDR1 KGHSH, CDR2 LQKENI. The CDR3 covers 16 residues. In DNA, the CDR3 is TGTGCCAGCTCAAAAGACCGGACAGGGCTAGGTTCACCCCTCCACTTT. This codes for CASSKDRTGLGSPLHF.

The chain recombines TRBV28 with TRBJ1-3; D is unresolved. V was shortened by 5 bases and J by 6 bases, with 11 bases between the two germline ends. The germline V gene has CDR1 MDHEN and CDR2 SYDVKM. The CDR3 extends over 13 amino acids. CDR3 sequence (DNA): TGTGCCAGCAGTGACCGGACCGTAAACACCATATATTTT. This translates into CASSDRTVNTIYF.

Notes on this clone: Other DNA sequences in this specimen translate into the identical CDR3. V is TRBV9 and J is TRBJ1-5; D not resolved. V was pared by 0 bases and J by 3 bases, with 4 bases between. Looked up from germline, CDR1 is SGDLS and CDR2 is YYNGEE. CDR3 size: 13 residues. The CDR3 loop is CASSVGSNQPQHF. The DNA for the CDR3 is TGTGCCAGCAGCGTAGGATCCAATCAGCCCCAGCATTTT. Full variable domain (outside the CDR3, taken from reference TRBV9 and TRBJ1-5): DSGVTQTPKHLITATGQRVTLRCSPRSGDLSVYWYQQSLDQGLQFLIQYYNGEERAKGNILERFSAQQFPDLHSELNLSSLELGDSALYFCASSVGSNQPQHFGDGTRLSIL.

The chain employs TRBV4-3 and TRBJ1-4; weak D call: TRBD1 (6 bases). Germline V gene sequence: CDR1 LGHNA, CDR2 YSLEER. This CDR3 is built from 18 residues. The V gene lost 0 bases and the J gene lost 4 bases, with 18 bases spanning the gap. CDR3 residues: CASSQDVGVTGRNEKLFF. The CDR3 coding sequence is TGCGCCAGCAGCCAAGATGTGGGAGTTACAGGGCGTAATGAAAAACTGTTTTTT.

J is TRBJ2-7 and V is TRBV5-1, with 9 bases fitting TRBD1. Trimming took 4 bases from V and 5 from J; bases not matched to a gene: 7. The CDR3 contains 14 residues. Germline values: CDR1 SGHRS, CDR2 YFSETQ. This chain's CDR3 is CASSDGQGNDEQYF. For the CDR3, the DNA is TGCGCCAGCAGCGACGGACAGGGGAACGACGAGCAGTACTTC.

The rearrangement joins TRBV4-1 to TRBJ1-3; TRBD1 matches at 7 bases. The CDR3 has 15 amino acids. V gave up 5 bases and J gave up 8 bases; unmatched junction bases: 12. The germline V gene has CDR1 MGHRA and CDR2 YSYEKL. CDR3 DNA sequence: TGCGCCAGCAGCGCCCGACAGGGCTGGGCGGACACCATATATTTT. This codes for CASSARQGWADTIYF.

The chain employs TRBV6-5 and TRBJ1-2; D might be TRBD1 (6 bases). In germline, CDR1 is MNHEY, CDR2 SVGAGI. The ends were cut back, 4 bases at V and 2 bases at J, with 17 bases in the middle. This CDR3 region has 16 residues. CDR3 bases: TGTGCCAGCAGTTTCTACGGGACAAAGGGGAACTATGGCTACACCTTC. It translates to CASSFYGTKGNYGYTF.

The J gene is TRBJ2-7, the V gene TRBV7-9, with D possibly matching TRBD1 (5 bases). This CDR3 contains 16 residues. Trimming left V 1 base short and J 4 bases short, with 17 bases between. Per germline, CDR1 SEHNR and CDR2 FQNEAQ (reference sequence). The CDR3 loop reads CASSLGQQPINYEQYF. In nucleotides, the CDR3 is TGTGCCAGCAGCTTAGGACAGCAACCTATTAATTACGAGCAGTACTTC. The full variable domain, rest sourced from reference TRBV7-9 and TRBJ2-7, is DTGVSQNPRHKITKRGQNVTFRCDPISEHNRLYWYRQTLGQGPEFLTYFQNEAQLEKSRLLSDRFSAERPKGSFSTLEIQRTEQGDSAMYLCASSLGQQPINYEQYFGPGTRLTVT.

This clone was seen only once. The V gene is TRBV19, the J gene TRBJ2-7, with D tentatively TRBD1 (6 bases). V was trimmed by 7 bases and J by 4 bases, leaving 14 bases between them. The CDR3 has 13 amino acids. Germline lookup yields CDR1 LNHDA and CDR2 SQIVND (reference sequence). CDR3: CASTRGSEYEQYF. The CDR3 coding sequence is TGTGCCAGTACAAGGGGGAGTGAGTACGAGCAGTACTTC.

V gene TRBV29-1 combines with J gene TRBJ1-1; 8 bases fit TRBD1. The CDR3 is 15 amino acids. Trimming removed 3 bases from V and 0 bases from J; junction bases left unmatched: 6. Per the germline V gene, CDR1 is SQVTM and CDR2 is ANQGSEA. The DNA for the CDR3 is TGCAGCGTTGAGCCTCTCAGGGGGCTGAACACTGAAGCTTTCTTT. This encodes CSVEPLRGLNTEAFF.

The V call is TRBV7-6, the J call TRBJ2-1; 9 bases line up with TRBD2. The CDR3 spans 15 residues. CDR1 and CDR2 from the germline V gene are SGHVS and FNYEAQ. The V segment lost 5 bases and the J segment 4 bases; nucleotides outside the gene matches: 6. This chain's CDR3 is CASSRHSGGYNEQFF. The CDR3 DNA reads TGTGCCAGCAGCCGACACAGCGGGGGGTACAATGAGCAGTTCTTC.

This rearrangement joins TRBV7-9 to TRBJ2-7; 12 bases are shared with TRBD2. This CDR3 spans 14 amino acids. CDR1 is SEHNR and CDR2 is FQNEAQ in the germline V gene (reference sequence). V lost 5 bases to trimming and J lost 6 bases; unmatched junction nucleotides: 5. This CDR3 is CASSQTSGSLEQYF. CDR3 coding DNA: TGTGCCAGCAGCCAGACTAGCGGGAGTCTCGAGCAGTACTTC.

The V gene is TRBV27, the J gene TRBJ1-1; no definite D call. Germline CDR1 is MNHEY and CDR2 is SMNVEV (reference sequence). The CDR3 is 15 amino acids. V was cut by 3 bases and J by 0 bases, with 11 bases left in between. The CDR3, as DNA: TGTGCCAGCAGTTTTACCTCGAGGGTGAACACTGAAGCTTTCTTT. Residues: CASSFTSRVNTEAFF.

This clone has only one observation. This chain links TRBV2 with TRBJ1-1; possible D gene TRBD1, 6 bases. This CDR3 has 14 residues. CDR1 and CDR2 from the germline V gene are SNHLY and FYNNEI. V was pared by 8 bases and J by 5 bases, with 18 bases between. CDR3 in DNA: TGTGCCAGCCAGATCTGGGGAGGGGGAACTGAAGCTTTCTTT. It yields the protein CASQIWGGGTEAFF.

The V and J genes are TRBV20-1 and TRBJ1-1; TRBD1 is a possible D gene (5 bases). CDR1 DFQATT and CDR2 SNEGSKA come from the germline V gene (reference sequence). The CDR3 is 12 residues long. The V and J ends lost 3 bases and 4 bases respectively, with 9 bases between them. The CDR3 sequence: CSASERGTEAFF. The CDR3 DNA sequence: TGCAGTGCTAGTGAGAGGGGCACTGAAGCTTTCTTT.